This TCR beta chain was found in a study of regulatory T cells in long-lasting Graves disease. HTBI primers from iRepertoire and Arm-PCR of CDR3 regions yielded the TCR beta libraries. MiXCR, applied by TCRdb to the multiplex PCR reads, yields one record per CDR3 protein. The table lists more than 300,000 distinct CDR3 sequences, about 17% of them singletons. As for time point: newly diagnosed GD, antithyroid drugs for less than 3 months. With RNA extracted from PBMCs as input, the TCR library was made. The patients included were those that came from an endocrinology department in Xi'an, China. These data were likewise used in another study, on T cells in Graves' hyperthyroidism and ophthalmopathy. According to that study: First-round RT-PCR with HTBI primers amplified the TCR CDR3 region.

The specimen comprised peripheral blood mononuclear cells (PBMCs), sampled at new diagnosis, from a patient treated with antithyroid drugs. This TCR derives from a young woman with Graves disease.

CDR3 sequence reads: CASSLIHGEQYF. The CDR3 coding sequence is TGTGCCAGTAGTCTTATTCACGGCGAGCAGTACTTC. The chain carries TRBV19 and TRBJ2-7, with unresolved D. Trimming shortened V by 5 bases and J by 6 bases, and 11 bases separated the two germline ends. The CDR3 spans 12 residues. CDR1 and CDR2 (germline): LNHDA, SQIVND (reference sequence).